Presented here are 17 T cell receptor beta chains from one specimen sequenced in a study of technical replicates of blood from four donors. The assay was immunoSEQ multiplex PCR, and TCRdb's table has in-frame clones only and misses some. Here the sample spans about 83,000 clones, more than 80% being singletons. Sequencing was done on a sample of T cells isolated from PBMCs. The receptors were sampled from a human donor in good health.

Here the CDR3 reads CASSLRRGQPLPTEAFF. The CDR3 nucleotides are TGCGCCAGCAGCTTGAGACGAGGACAGCCCTTACCCACTGAAGCTTTCTTT. This chain joins TRBV5-1 and TRBJ1-1, with a weak D call TRBD1 (6 bases). Germline CDR1 reads SGHRS; CDR2 reads YFSETQ. The CDR3 covers 17 residues. V gave up 1 base and J gave up 4 bases, with 20 bases separating them. Variable domain in full (rest from reference TRBV5-1 and TRBJ1-1): KAGVTQTPRYLIKTRGQQVTLSCSPISGHRSVSWYQQTPGQGLQFLFEYFSETQRNKGNFPGRFSGRQFSNSRSEMNVSTLELGDSALYLCASSLRRGQPLPTEAFFGQGTRLTVV.

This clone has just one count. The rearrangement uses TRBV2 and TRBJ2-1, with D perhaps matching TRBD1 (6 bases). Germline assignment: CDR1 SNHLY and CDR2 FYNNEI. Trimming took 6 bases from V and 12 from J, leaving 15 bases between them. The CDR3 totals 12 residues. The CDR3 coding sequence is TGTGCCAGCAGAAGCACAGGGTTGGCGCAGTTCTTC. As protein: CASRSTGLAQFF.

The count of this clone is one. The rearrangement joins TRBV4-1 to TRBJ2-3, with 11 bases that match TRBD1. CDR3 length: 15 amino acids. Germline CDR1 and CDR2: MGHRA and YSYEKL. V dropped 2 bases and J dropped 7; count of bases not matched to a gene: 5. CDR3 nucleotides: TGCGCCAGCAGCCAATTAGGGACAGGGGGACATACGCAGTATTTT. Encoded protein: CASSQLGTGGHTQYF.

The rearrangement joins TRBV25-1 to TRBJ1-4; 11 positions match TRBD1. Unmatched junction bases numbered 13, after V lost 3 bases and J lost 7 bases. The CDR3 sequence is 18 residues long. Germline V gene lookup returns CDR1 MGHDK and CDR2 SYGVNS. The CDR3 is CASSEPGTGGFLSEKLFF. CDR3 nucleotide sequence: TGTGCCAGCAGTGAGCCCGGGACAGGGGGTTTCCTTAGTGAAAAACTGTTTTTT.

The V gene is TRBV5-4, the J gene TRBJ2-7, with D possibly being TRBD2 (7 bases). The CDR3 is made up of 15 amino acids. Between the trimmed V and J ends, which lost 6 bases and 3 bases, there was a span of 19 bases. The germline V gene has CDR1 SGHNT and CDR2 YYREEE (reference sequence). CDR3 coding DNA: TGTGCCAGCAACCCGGGGGGCAGTGGATTCTACGAGCAGTACTTC. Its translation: CASNPGGSGFYEQYF. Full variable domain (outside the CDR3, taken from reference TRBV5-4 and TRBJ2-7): ETGVTQSPTHLIKTRGQQVTLRCSSQSGHNTVSWYQQALGQGPQFIFQYYREEENGRGNFPPRFSGLQFPNYSSELNVNALELDDSALYLCASNPGGSGFYEQYFGPGTRLTVT.

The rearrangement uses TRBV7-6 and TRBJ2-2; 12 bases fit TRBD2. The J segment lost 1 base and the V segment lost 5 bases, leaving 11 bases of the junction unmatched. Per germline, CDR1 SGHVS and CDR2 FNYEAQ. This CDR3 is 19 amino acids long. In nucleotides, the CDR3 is TGTGCCAGCAGCCGACTAAAAGGACTAGCGGGAAGGAACACCGGGGAGCTGTTTTTT. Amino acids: CASSRLKGLAGRNTGELFF.

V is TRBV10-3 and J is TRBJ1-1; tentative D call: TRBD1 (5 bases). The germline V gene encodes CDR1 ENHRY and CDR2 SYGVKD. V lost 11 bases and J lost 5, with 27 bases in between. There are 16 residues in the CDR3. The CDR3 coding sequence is TGTGCCTCATCCCGGGCCGGGGGACTACTCGTGACTGAAGCTTTCTTT. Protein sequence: CASSRAGGLLVTEAFF.

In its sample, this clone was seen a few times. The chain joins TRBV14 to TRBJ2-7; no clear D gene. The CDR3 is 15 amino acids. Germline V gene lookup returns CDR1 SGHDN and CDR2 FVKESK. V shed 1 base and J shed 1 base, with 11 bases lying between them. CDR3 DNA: TGTGCCAGCAGCCAAGGTGTTGGCAGGTCCTACGAGCAGTACTTC. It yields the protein CASSQGVGRSYEQYF.

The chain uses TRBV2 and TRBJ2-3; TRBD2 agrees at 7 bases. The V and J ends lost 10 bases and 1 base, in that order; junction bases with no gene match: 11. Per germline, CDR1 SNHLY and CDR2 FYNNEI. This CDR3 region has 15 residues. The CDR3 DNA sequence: TGTGCCAAAGCGGGAAACCGAATGGGCACAGATACGCAGTATTTT. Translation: CAKAGNRMGTDTQYF.

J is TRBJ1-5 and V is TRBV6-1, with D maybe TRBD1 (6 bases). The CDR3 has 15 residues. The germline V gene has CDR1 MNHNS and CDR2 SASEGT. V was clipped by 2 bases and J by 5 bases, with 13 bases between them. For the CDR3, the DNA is TGTGCCAGCAGTGAATGGACAGCCGAATATCAGCCCCAGCATTTT. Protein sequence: CASSEWTAEYQPQHF.

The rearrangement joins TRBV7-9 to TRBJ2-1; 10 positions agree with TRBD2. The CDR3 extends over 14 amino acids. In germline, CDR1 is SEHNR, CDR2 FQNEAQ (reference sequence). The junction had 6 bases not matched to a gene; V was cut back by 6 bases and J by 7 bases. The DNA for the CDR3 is TGTGCCAGCAGTCCCGGGACTAGCGTAAATGAGCAGTTCTTC. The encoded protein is CASSPGTSVNEQFF.

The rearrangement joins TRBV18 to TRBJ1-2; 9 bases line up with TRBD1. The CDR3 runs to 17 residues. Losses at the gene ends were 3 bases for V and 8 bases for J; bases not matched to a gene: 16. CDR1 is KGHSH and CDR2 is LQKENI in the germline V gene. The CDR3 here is CASSPSRDRAFVGGYTF. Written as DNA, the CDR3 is TGTGCCAGCTCACCCTCCCGGGACAGGGCTTTTGTCGGAGGCTACACCTTC.

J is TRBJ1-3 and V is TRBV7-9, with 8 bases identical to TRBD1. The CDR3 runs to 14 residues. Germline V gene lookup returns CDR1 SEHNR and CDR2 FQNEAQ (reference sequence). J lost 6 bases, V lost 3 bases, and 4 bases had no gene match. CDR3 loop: CASSFGQGENTIYF. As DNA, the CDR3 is TGTGCCAGCAGCTTTGGACAGGGTGAAAACACCATATATTTT.

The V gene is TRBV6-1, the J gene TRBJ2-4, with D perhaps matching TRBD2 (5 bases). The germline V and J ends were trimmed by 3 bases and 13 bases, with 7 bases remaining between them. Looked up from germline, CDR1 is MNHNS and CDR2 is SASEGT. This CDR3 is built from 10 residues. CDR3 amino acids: CASSDTGQYF. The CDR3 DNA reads TGTGCCAGCAGTGATACGGGGCAGTACTTC.

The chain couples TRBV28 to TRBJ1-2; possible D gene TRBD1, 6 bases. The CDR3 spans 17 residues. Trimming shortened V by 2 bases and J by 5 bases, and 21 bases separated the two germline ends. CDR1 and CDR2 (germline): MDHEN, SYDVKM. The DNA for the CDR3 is TGTGCCAGCAGTTTAGCGCACCGCGACAGGAGCCTTTATGGCTACACCTTC. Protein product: CASSLAHRDRSLYGYTF.

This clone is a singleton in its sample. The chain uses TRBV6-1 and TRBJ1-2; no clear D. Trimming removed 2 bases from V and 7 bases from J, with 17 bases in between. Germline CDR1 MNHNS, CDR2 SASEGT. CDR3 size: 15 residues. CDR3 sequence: CASSELFNLGSGYTF. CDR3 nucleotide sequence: TGTGCCAGCAGTGAACTGTTTAATCTGGGCTCTGGCTACACCTTC.

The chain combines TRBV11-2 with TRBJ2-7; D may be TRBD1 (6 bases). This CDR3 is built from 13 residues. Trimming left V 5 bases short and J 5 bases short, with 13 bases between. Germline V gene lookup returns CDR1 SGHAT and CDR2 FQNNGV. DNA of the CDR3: TGTGCCAGCAGCCCTAACAGGGAAAACGAGCAGTACTTC. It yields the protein CASSPNRENEQYF.